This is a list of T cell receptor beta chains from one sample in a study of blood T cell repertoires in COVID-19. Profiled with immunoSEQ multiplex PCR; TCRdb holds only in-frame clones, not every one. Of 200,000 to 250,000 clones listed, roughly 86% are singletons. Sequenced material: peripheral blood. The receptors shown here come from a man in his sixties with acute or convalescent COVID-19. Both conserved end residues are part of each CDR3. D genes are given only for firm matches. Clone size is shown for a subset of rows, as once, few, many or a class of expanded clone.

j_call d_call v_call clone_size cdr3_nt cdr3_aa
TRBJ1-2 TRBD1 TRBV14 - TGTGCCAGCAGCCACCGGACAGGGGGAAACTATGGCTACACCTTC CASSHRTGGNYGYTF
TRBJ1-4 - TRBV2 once TGTGCCAGCAGGAGGGAGTCAGCAACTAATGAAAAACTGTTTTTT CASRRESATNEKLFF
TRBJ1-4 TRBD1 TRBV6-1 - TGTGCCAGCAGTGATCAGGGGGTCGAAAAACTGTTTTTT CASSDQGVEKLFF
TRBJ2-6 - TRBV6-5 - TGTGCCACTCCCGAGTCTGGGGCCAACGTCCTGACTTTC CATPESGANVLTF
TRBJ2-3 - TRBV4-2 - TGTGCCAGCAGCCCCCGGGTAGCGGCCCCCCTTCCAGATACGCAGTATTTT CASSPRVAAPLPDTQYF
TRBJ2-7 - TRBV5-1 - TGCGCCAGCAGCTTATCAGGGGTCCCCTACGAGCAGTACTTC CASSLSGVPYEQYF
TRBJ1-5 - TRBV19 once TGTGCCAGTAGTATGAGAGGGAATGGCAATCAGCCCCAGCATTTT CASSMRGNGNQPQHF
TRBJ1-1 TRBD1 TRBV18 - TGTGCCAGCTCACCCAGGGGGCGGAACACTGAAGCTTTCTTT CASSPRGRNTEAFF
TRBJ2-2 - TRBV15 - TGTGCCACCAGCAGAGGCAGGGAGAACACCGGGGAGCTGTTTTTT CATSRGRENTGELFF
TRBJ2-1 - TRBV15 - TGTGCCACCAGGGGGCTAAGCTCCTACAATGAGCAGTTCTTC CATRGLSSYNEQFF
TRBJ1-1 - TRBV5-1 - TGCGCCAGCAGCTTGGACCGGGTCGGGGGCACTGAAGCTTTCTTT CASSLDRVGGTEAFF
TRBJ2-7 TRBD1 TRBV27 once TGTGCCAGCAGTTCTATGACAGGGTTTCGTTACGAGCAGTACTTC CASSSMTGFRYEQYF
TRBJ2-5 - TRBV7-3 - TGTGCCAGCAGCTTTTCCAGGGATGGAGAGACCCAGTACTTC CASSFSRDGETQYF
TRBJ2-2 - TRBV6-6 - TGTGCCAGCAGTTATCCTCAGGGCCGACGAGGCGGGGAGCTGTTTTTT CASSYPQGRRGGELFF
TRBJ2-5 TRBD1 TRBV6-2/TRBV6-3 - TGTGCCAGCAGTACGGGACAGAGTGGCCAAGAGACCCAGTACTTC CASSTGQSGQETQYF